Following are 32 T cell receptor beta chains from one sample sequenced in a study of cytomegalovirus exposure and HLA in healthy donors. The PCR contained 60 Vbeta and 13 Jbeta primers. Sequenced by immunoSEQ multiplex PCR; TCRdb stores in-frame clones only, minus some. The profile shows about 110,000 clones, roughly 80% of them singletons. Sequencing was carried out using PBMCs. These receptors came from a woman in her thirties in good health and CMV-seropositive.

The CDR3 sequence: CASSNLGGRARTDTQYF. Written as DNA, the CDR3 is TGCGCCAGCAGCAACCTGGGCGGGAGGGCCCGTACAGATACGCAGTATTTT. The genes are TRBV4-1 and TRBJ2-3, with 9 bases matching TRBD2. From germline, CDR1 is MGHRA and CDR2 YSYEKL. V trimming: 5 bases; J trimming: 3 bases; junction bases outside the gene matches: 12. This CDR3 spans 17 amino acids.

The chain links TRBV29-1 to TRBJ2-2; unclear D gene. The length of the CDR3 is 13 residues. Trimming took 5 bases from V and 3 from J, leaving 10 bases between them. CDR1 is SQVTM, CDR2 ANQGSEA, per germline. CDR3 in DNA: TGCAGCGTTCCCGGCGCGGACACCGGGGAGCTGTTTTTT. Its translation: CSVPGADTGELFF.

This clone is a singleton in its sample. The chain couples TRBV5-1 to TRBJ2-3, with D possibly TRBD1 on 5 matching bases. V shed 5 bases and J shed 6 bases, with 7 bases lying between them. The germline gives CDR1 SGHRS, CDR2 YFSETQ. The CDR3 runs to 11 residues. The CDR3 reads CASRQVDTQYF. The DNA of the CDR3 is TGCGCCAGCAGACAGGTCGATACGCAGTATTTT. The complete variable domain, with remaining parts taken from reference TRBV5-1 and TRBJ2-3, reads KAGVTQTPRYLIKTRGQQVTLSCSPISGHRSVSWYQQTPGQGLQFLFEYFSETQRNKGNFPGRFSGRQFSNSRSEMNVSTLELGDSALYLCASRQVDTQYFGPGTRLTVL.

The chain uses TRBV6-6 and TRBJ1-3; D is perhaps TRBD1 (5 bases). This CDR3 comprises 13 residues. Germline V gene lookup returns CDR1 MNHNY and CDR2 SVGAGI (reference sequence). Trimming removed 4 bases at V and 2 bases at J, with 6 bases between. The CDR3 region has the DNA TGTGCCAGCAGTTCGGGGGCTGGAAACACCATATATTTT. Translated, it gives CASSSGAGNTIYF.

DNA of the CDR3: TGTGCCAGCAGCCAAGGTCTAACTAGCAGAGAGACCCAGTACTTC. It is translated as CASSQGLTSRETQYF. This chain joins TRBV14 and TRBJ2-5, with D tentatively TRBD2 (6 bases). This CDR3 is built from 15 residues. Germline V CDR1 and CDR2: SGHDN, FVKESK. V was trimmed by 1 base and J by 4 bases, leaving 13 bases between them.

The CDR3 DNA follows: TGTGCCAGCAGCTTGGTTCAGGGGGCCGGCGAGCAGTACTTC. Protein product: CASSLVQGAGEQYF. V usage is TRBV5-5 and J usage is TRBJ2-7; 8 bases agree with TRBD1. The CDR3 runs to 14 residues. Germline lookup yields CDR1 SGHKS and CDR2 YYEKEE (reference sequence). The junction had 5 bases not matched to a gene; V was cut back by 0 bases and J by 6 bases.

The chain links TRBV5-1 to TRBJ2-3; D is possibly TRBD2 (6 bases). Germline CDR1 is SGHRS and CDR2 is YFSETQ. The V and J ends lost 4 bases and 5 bases respectively, with 11 bases between them. The CDR3 contains 13 residues. CDR3 DNA sequence: TGCGCCAGCAGCACCGGGGGAAGAGATACGCAGTATTTT. Its protein product is CASSTGGRDTQYF.

This chain uses TRBV5-1 with TRBJ1-1; TRBD1 is a possible D gene (6 bases). The CDR3 is made up of 13 amino acids. V lost 4 bases to trimming and J lost 5 bases, with 12 bases between them. Looked up from germline, CDR1 is SGHRS and CDR2 is YFSETQ. The CDR3 is CASSRTVETEAFF. The CDR3 nucleotides read TGCGCCAGCAGCCGGACAGTGGAAACTGAAGCTTTCTTT.

This chain connects TRBV9 to TRBJ1-2, with D perhaps TRBD1 (5 bases). Looked up from germline, CDR1 is SGDLS and CDR2 is YYNGEE. The CDR3 runs 14 residues. Deletions cut 0 bases from V and 3 bases from J, with 9 bases between. CDR3 bases: TGTGCCAGCAGCGTAGGGGGCGGTCACTATGGCTACACCTTC. This sequence encodes CASSVGGGHYGYTF. Combining the CDR3 with reference TRBV9 and TRBJ1-2 gives the whole variable domain DSGVTQTPKHLITATGQRVTLRCSPRSGDLSVYWYQQSLDQGLQFLIQYYNGEERAKGNILERFSAQQFPDLHSELNLSSLELGDSALYFCASSVGGGHYGYTFGSGTRLTVV.

In this sample, this clone turned up once. The chain couples TRBV2 to TRBJ2-3, with 12 bases that match TRBD2. CDR1 and CDR2 from the germline V gene are SNHLY and FYNNEI. The CDR3 is 16 amino acids. Trimming took 7 bases from V and 1 from J; bases not matched to a gene: 6. The CDR3, as DNA: TGTGCCAGCATAGCACTAGCGGGAGGCGGCACAGATACGCAGTATTTT. It is translated as CASIALAGGGTDTQYF.

The rearrangement links TRBV15 to TRBJ2-7, with 7 bases fitting TRBD1. The CDR3 has 14 residues. Germline V CDR1 and CDR2: LNHNV, YYDKDF (reference sequence). V lost 3 bases, J lost 4 bases, and 6 bases stayed unmatched. CDR3 region: CATSSRTGWYEQYF. In DNA form, the CDR3 reads TGTGCCACCAGCAGTAGGACAGGCTGGTACGAGCAGTACTTC. Looking up the rest from reference TRBV15 and TRBJ2-7 gives the full variable domain: DAMVIQNPRYQVTQFGKPVTLSCSQTLNHNVMYWYQQKSSQAPKLLFHYYDKDFNNEADTPDNFQSRRPNTSFCFLDIRSPGLGDTAMYLCATSSRTGWYEQYFGPGTRLTVT.

The chain employs TRBV25-1 and TRBJ2-7; 12 bases are shared with TRBD1. V shed 8 bases, J shed 4 bases, and the junction held 3 bases outside the gene matches. The CDR3 has 13 amino acids. CDR1 and CDR2 (germline): MGHDK, SYGVNS. The DNA for the CDR3 is TGTGCCAGCGGGGGACAGGGGGCTTACGAGCAGTACTTC. It encodes CASGGQGAYEQYF.

For this clone: The junction departs from the called germline gene at one end, perhaps through a read error. The V gene is TRBV7-7, the J gene TRBJ2-5, with a tentative D call TRBD1 (5 bases). The CDR3 contains 15 residues. CDR1 is SSHAT, CDR2 FNYEAQ, per germline (reference sequence). CDR3 bases: TGTGCTAGCAGCTTAGCCAAAACAGGTGGTGAGACCCAGTACTTC. This translates into CASSLAKTGGETQYF.

The chain links TRBV30 to TRBJ1-5, with TRBD1 matching 8 bases. V shed 3 bases, J shed 4 bases, and the junction held 5 bases outside the gene matches. The CDR3 has 14 residues. In germline, CDR1 is GTSNPN, CDR2 SVGIG (reference sequence). The CDR3 reads CAWSSGGWNQPQHF. The CDR3 region has the DNA TGTGCCTGGAGCTCAGGGGGCTGGAATCAGCCCCAGCATTTT.

J is TRBJ1-1 and V is TRBV29-1; D not certain. From germline, CDR1 is SQVTM and CDR2 ANQGSEA. Trimming shortened V by 7 bases and J by 1 base, and 10 bases separated the two germline ends. The CDR3 is made up of 12 amino acids. CDR3 sequence (DNA): TGCAGCGGGAGGACGGCGAACACTGAAGCTTTCTTT. Its protein product is CSGRTANTEAFF.

DNA of the CDR3: TGTGCCAGCAGCTTAGCACGTCTAGCCTACGAGCAGTACTTC. As protein: CASSLARLAYEQYF. The chain is built from TRBV13 and TRBJ2-5; D is ambiguous. The DNA end is more similar to TRBJ2-7, so the J call may be wrong. Looked up from germline, CDR1 is PRHDT and CDR2 is FYEKMQ (reference sequence). The CDR3 has 14 amino acids.

J is TRBJ1-1 and V is TRBV5-5; 8 bases are a match to TRBD1. This CDR3 spans 13 amino acids. With 6 bases clipped from V and 7 bases from J, the junction kept 8 bases outside the gene matches. From germline, CDR1 is SGHKS and CDR2 YYEKEE (reference sequence). The CDR3 here is CASIRTGPGEAFF. CDR3 in DNA: TGTGCCAGCATCCGGACAGGGCCTGGTGAAGCTTTCTTT.

The V call is TRBV19, the J call TRBJ2-7, with D possibly matching TRBD1 (5 bases). This CDR3 comprises 14 residues. Germline-derived CDR1 and CDR2 are LNHDA and SQIVND (reference sequence). V was pared by 9 bases and J by 0 bases, with 15 bases between. The CDR3 sequence: CASAKGHSSYEQYF. The CDR3 DNA is TGTGCCAGCGCTAAAGGACACAGCTCCTACGAGCAGTACTTC.

The CDR3 sequence: CSSQDREAYNEQFF. For the CDR3, the DNA is TGCAGCTCTCAGGACAGGGAAGCCTACAATGAGCAGTTCTTC. V and J are TRBV29-1 and TRBJ2-1, with 8 nucleotides matching TRBD1. Germline-derived CDR1 and CDR2 are SQVTM and ANQGSEA. CDR3 length equals 14 residues. Trimming at V came to 8 bases and at J to 2 bases, leaving 8 bases not matched to a gene.

The chain employs TRBV6-5 and TRBJ2-3, with D perhaps matching TRBD2 (5 bases). Germline V CDR1 and CDR2: MNHEY, SVGAGI. The CDR3 totals 14 residues. Trimming cost V 7 bases and J 4 bases, with 15 bases left between them. In DNA, the CDR3 is TGTGCCAGCATCCAGCGGTTGACCTCAGATACGCAGTATTTT. Translation gives CASIQRLTSDTQYF.

This chain joins TRBV12-5 and TRBJ1-1; no reliable D call. The CDR3 has 13 residues. The V end was cut by 2 bases, the J end by 4 bases, with 8 bases between. Germline CDR1 and CDR2: LGHNT and FRNRAP. Here the CDR3 reads CASGLYVGTEAFF. CDR3 bases: TGTGCTAGTGGTTTGTACGTCGGCACTGAAGCTTTCTTT.

This clone was counted between two and nine times. This chain links TRBV6-5 with TRBJ1-6, with D possibly TRBD1 on 5 matching bases. CDR1 MNHEY and CDR2 SVGAGI come from the germline V gene. CDR3 length: 15 amino acids. V lost 6 bases and J lost 5, with 14 bases in between. The CDR3 nucleotides read TGTGCCAGCAGGAACCAAGGGGTCGATAATTCACCCCTCCACTTT. Protein: CASRNQGVDNSPLHF.

This chain's CDR3 is CAWAVDSGETQYF. In nucleotides, the CDR3 is TGTGCCTGGGCGGTCGACTCGGGAGAGACCCAGTACTTC. The rearrangement uses TRBV30 and TRBJ2-5; no firm D call. From germline, CDR1 is GTSNPN and CDR2 SVGIG (reference sequence). V lost 5 bases and J 4 bases, leaving 14 bases between the germline ends. This CDR3 has 13 residues.

The chain employs TRBV7-3 and TRBJ2-3; TRBD2 might be the D (5 bases). This CDR3 is 15 amino acids long. The V end lost 0 bases, the J end lost 2 bases, and 9 bases lay between the germline ends. Germline loops: CDR1 SGHTA, CDR2 FQGTGA. The CDR3 coding sequence is TGTGCCAGCAGCTTAACAGCGGCTTACACAGATACGCAGTATTTT. Protein: CASSLTAAYTDTQYF.

V and J are TRBV9 and TRBJ1-1; 8 positions match TRBD1. There are 16 residues in the CDR3. Unmatched junction bases numbered 11, after V lost 3 bases and J lost 4 bases. Germline-derived CDR1 and CDR2 are SGDLS and YYNGEE. CDR3 sequence reads: CASSATQGAWVTEAFF. The CDR3, as DNA: TGTGCCAGCAGCGCCACCCAGGGGGCTTGGGTCACTGAAGCTTTCTTT. The whole variable domain, filled in from reference TRBV9 and TRBJ1-1, reads DSGVTQTPKHLITATGQRVTLRCSPRSGDLSVYWYQQSLDQGLQFLIQYYNGEERAKGNILERFSAQQFPDLHSELNLSSLELGDSALYFCASSATQGAWVTEAFFGQGTRLTVV.

Concerning this clone: A read error may produce the germline difference seen at one junction end. V is TRBV4-1 and J is TRBJ2-7, with 13 positions matching TRBD2. Germline V gives CDR1 MGHRA, CDR2 YSYEKL. This CDR3 is built from 16 residues. DNA for the CDR3: TGCGCCAGCAGCCAACCTACTAGCGGGAGGGGCTACGGGCAGTACTTC. This translates into CASSQPTSGRGYGQYF.

The chain has TRBV28 and TRBJ1-5; possible D gene TRBD1, 6 bases. Germline V gives CDR1 MDHEN, CDR2 SYDVKM. The CDR3 loop spans 12 amino acids. Deletions cut 8 bases from V and 3 bases from J, with 8 bases between. The CDR3 bases are TGTGCCAGCGGGACAAACAATCAGCCCCAGCATTTT. Its translation: CASGTNNQPQHF.

J is TRBJ1-2 and V is TRBV13, with 7 bases fitting TRBD1. CDR3 length: 15 residues. The V segment lost 1 base and the J segment 6 bases; nucleotides outside the gene matches: 8. Germline assignment: CDR1 PRHDT and CDR2 FYEKMQ (reference sequence). CDR3 DNA: TGTGCCAGCAGCTTAGAAGACAGGGCCGTTGATGGCTACACCTTC. Amino acid sequence: CASSLEDRAVDGYTF.

The rearrangement links TRBV7-9 to TRBJ1-1, with 7 bases lining up with TRBD1. The CDR3 is made up of 17 amino acids. Losses at the gene ends were 4 bases for V and 4 bases for J; bases not matched to a gene: 15. Germline V gene data show CDR1 as SEHNR and CDR2 as FQNEAQ (reference sequence). This chain's CDR3 is CASSSDRSQHDGTEAFF. The CDR3 DNA is TGTGCCAGCAGCTCGGACAGGTCTCAACATGACGGCACTGAAGCTTTCTTT.

The chain recombines TRBV15 with TRBJ2-5; weak D call: TRBD2 (6 bases). Germline V CDR1 and CDR2: LNHNV, YYDKDF (reference sequence). V lost 0 bases, J lost 5 bases, and 13 bases lay in between. The length of the CDR3 is 15 residues. The CDR3 region has the DNA TGTGCCACCAGCAGAGATCGGCCTAGCGTGGAGACCCAGTACTTC. Translation: CATSRDRPSVETQYF.

The V call is TRBV5-6, the J call TRBJ2-1; 11 nucleotides agree with TRBD2. The CDR3 extends over 15 amino acids. Looked up from germline, CDR1 is SGHDT and CDR2 is YYEEEE. V shed 4 bases, J shed 7 bases, and the junction held 7 bases outside the gene matches. CDR3 nucleotide sequence: TGTGCCAGCAGCACCACTAGCGGGAGTGGAAATGAGCAGTTCTTC. Protein sequence: CASSTTSGSGNEQFF.

V usage is TRBV5-8 and J usage is TRBJ2-1; 12 nucleotides match TRBD2. CDR3 size: 15 residues. Unmatched junction bases numbered 5, after V lost 4 bases and J lost 6 bases. Per the germline V gene, CDR1 is SGHTS and CDR2 is YDEGEE. The CDR3 coding sequence is TGTGCCAGCAGCAAGGGACTAGCGGGCGGCAATGAGCAGTTCTTC. This codes for CASSKGLAGGNEQFF.